This passage covers 10 T cell receptor beta chains from one sample sequenced in a study of T-cell reconstitution after alpha-beta-depleted transplantation in children. Preparing the TCRbeta library involved the use of unique molecular identifiers. Via MiXCR, TCRdb re-called the PCR reads, giving one row per CDR3 protein. The table lists hundreds of thousands of distinct CDR3 sequences, 13% of them singletons. The sequencing used PBMCs, collected before TCRalphabeta/CD19-depleted stem cell transplant. The receptor set was obtained from a girl under 10 years old with congenital amegakaryocytic thrombocytopenia, due to receive a stem cell transplant.

V and J are TRBV4-1 and TRBJ2-7; 8 nucleotides match TRBD1. CDR1 and CDR2 from the germline V gene are MGHRA and YSYEKL. The ends lost 3 bases at V and 5 bases at J; junction bases unmatched: 6. The CDR3 has 14 residues. CDR3 in amino acids: CASSQGNRGNEQYF. In DNA form, the CDR3 reads TGCGCCAGCAGCCAGGGTAACAGGGGGAACGAGCAGTACTTC.

This clonotype was seen ten or more times. This chain joins TRBV7-6 and TRBJ2-7; tentative D call: TRBD1 (6 bases). V was shortened by 2 bases and J by 4 bases, with 12 bases between the two germline ends. Germline CDR1 and CDR2: SGHVS and FNYEAQ. This CDR3 is built from 14 residues. CDR3 sequence reads: CASSLTTQGYEQYF. CDR3 DNA sequence: TGTGCCAGCAGCTTAACCACGCAGGGGTACGAGCAGTACTTC.

This clonotype showed up many times. This rearrangement joins TRBV29-1 to TRBJ1-3; 7 bases are a match to TRBD1. This CDR3 is 14 amino acids long. V lost 5 bases and J lost 0; bases outside the gene matches: 4. CDR1 and CDR2 from the germline V gene are SQVTM and ANQGSEA. CDR3 loop: CSVKQGSSGNTIYF. DNA of the CDR3: TGCAGCGTTAAACAGGGGAGCTCTGGAAACACCATATATTTT.

Ten or more counts support this clonotype. This chain links TRBV29-1 with TRBJ2-7, with TRBD1 identical over 7 bases. Germline CDR1 SQVTM, CDR2 ANQGSEA. The CDR3 contains 11 residues. J lost 4 bases, V lost 7 bases, and 4 bases had no gene match. CDR3 sequence (DNA): TGCAGCGCGGGGACAGTTTACGAGCAGTACTTC. The encoded protein is CSAGTVYEQYF.

This clonotype was detected a few times. The rearrangement links TRBV20-1 to TRBJ2-7; TRBD2 matches 12 bases. CDR1 is DFQATT, CDR2 SNEGSKA, per germline (reference sequence). The CDR3 totals 12 residues. Trimming took 7 bases from V and 2 from J; bases not matched to a gene: 0. CDR3 protein: CSGLAGAYEQYF. The CDR3 DNA sequence: TGCAGTGGACTAGCGGGAGCCTACGAGCAGTACTTC.

This clonotype showed up just a few times. The chain carries TRBV14 and TRBJ2-7; D remains unclear. Germline V gene sequence: CDR1 SGHDN, CDR2 FVKESK. V dropped 3 bases and J dropped 5 bases, with 14 bases sitting between them. CDR3 size: 14 residues. DNA for the CDR3: TGTGCCAGCAGCCAGATGGCCGTAGGCAACGAGCAGTACTTC. It specifies CASSQMAVGNEQYF.

This clonotype has just a few counts. The rearrangement joins TRBV12-3 or TRBV12-4 to TRBJ1-2, with 9 positions matching TRBD1. V lost 10 bases and J lost 4; bases outside the gene matches: 13. CDR3 length: 15 amino acids. Here the CDR3 DNA reads TGTGCCACCCACCCGGGGACAGGGACTATCTATGGCTACACCTTC. Translating it yields CATHPGTGTIYGYTF.

The chain couples TRBV11-1 to TRBJ2-1; 9 nucleotides agree with TRBD2. The V segment lost 1 base and the J segment 15 bases; nucleotides outside the gene matches: 10. The CDR3 spans 14 residues. The germline gives CDR1 SGHAT, CDR2 FQDESV (reference sequence). CDR3 nucleotide sequence: TGTGCCAGCAGCTTAGGTAGTAGCGGGAGCGCACTGTTCTTC. It yields the protein CASSLGSSGSALFF. Variable domain in full (rest from reference TRBV11-1 and TRBJ2-1): EAEVAQSPRYKITEKSQAVAFWCDPISGHATLYWYRQILGQGPELLVQFQDESVVDDSQLPKDRFSAERLKGVDSTLKIQPAELGDSAMYLCASSLGSSGSALFFGPGTRLTVL.

This sequence joins TRBV4-1 and TRBJ2-2; D is unclear. The CDR3 contains 13 residues. Trimming left V 0 bases short and J 3 bases short, with 2 bases between. CDR1 and CDR2 (germline): MGHRA, YSYEKL. The CDR3 DNA sequence: TGCGCCAGCAGCCAAGATCACACCGGGGAGCTGTTTTTT. It encodes CASSQDHTGELFF.

This clonotype showed up just a few times. The chain uses TRBV5-1 and TRBJ2-7; 7 bases are a match to TRBD2. CDR3 length: 14 residues. From germline, CDR1 is SGHRS and CDR2 YFSETQ. V trimming: 4 bases; J trimming: 0 bases; junction bases outside the gene matches: 4. The CDR3 spells CASSGAGLSYEQYF. The CDR3 DNA sequence: TGCGCCAGCAGCGGAGCGGGACTCTCCTACGAGCAGTACTTC.